The 30 T cell receptor beta chains given below trace back to one sample, sequenced in a study of siplizumab effects on memory and regulatory T cells. Some clones are missing from TCRdb's copy, which holds only in-frame ones; the method was immunoSEQ multiplex PCR. The data contain some 52,000 clones, under 98% of them singletons. Sequencing was carried out using naive CD4+ T cells sorted from blood. Every receptor here comes from a human donor in good health.

V gene TRBV30 combines with J gene TRBJ1-2, with a possible D match to TRBD1 (6 bases). CDR1 and CDR2 (germline): GTSNPN, SVGIG (reference sequence). The CDR3 totals 13 residues. Trimming shortened V by 4 bases and J by 1 base, and 10 bases separated the two germline ends. The CDR3 sequence: CAWNIGGNYGYTF. As DNA, the CDR3 is TGTGCCTGGAACATAGGGGGTAACTATGGCTACACCTTC.

A single count supports this clone. The V and J genes are TRBV28 and TRBJ1-2; 9 nucleotides agree with TRBD1. The CDR3 covers 15 residues. CDR1 is MDHEN and CDR2 is SYDVKM in the germline V gene. The trim removed 5 bases at V and 4 bases at J, leaving 8 bases unmatched. This CDR3 is CASSITGGRGYGYTF. The CDR3 DNA reads TGTGCCAGCAGTATCACAGGGGGCAGAGGCTATGGCTACACCTTC.

The V call is TRBV7-2, the J call TRBJ2-7; TRBD2 is a possible D gene (5 bases). Germline V gene lookup returns CDR1 SGHTA and CDR2 FQGNSA. Trimming cost V 5 bases and J 0 bases, with 14 bases left between them. The CDR3 covers 15 residues. CDR3 amino acids: CASSPDGVSSYEQYF. The CDR3 DNA reads as TGTGCCAGCAGCCCCGACGGGGTTAGCTCCTACGAGCAGTACTTC.

V gene TRBV9 combines with J gene TRBJ2-3, with 10 bases fitting TRBD2. Germline CDR1 is SGDLS and CDR2 is YYNGEE. V dropped 0 bases and J dropped 6; count of bases not matched to a gene: 10. This CDR3 has 17 amino acids. The CDR3 reads CASSVDVSGRSADTQYF. The DNA of the CDR3 is TGTGCCAGCAGCGTAGATGTTAGCGGGAGGTCTGCCGATACGCAGTATTTT.

This sequence joins TRBV5-1 and TRBJ2-1; tentative D call: TRBD2 (6 bases). Germline V CDR1 and CDR2: SGHRS, YFSETQ. The CDR3 has 17 amino acids. V lost 2 bases, J lost 0 bases, and 15 bases lay in between. In nucleotides, the CDR3 is TGCGCCAGCAGCTTCGGGCGGGCCGGGAGCTCCTACAATGAGCAGTTCTTC. This translates into CASSFGRAGSSYNEQFF.

J is TRBJ1-1 and V is TRBV6-6; D may be TRBD1 (6 bases). Germline V CDR1 and CDR2: MNHNY, SVGAGI (reference sequence). The CDR3 extends over 13 amino acids. Trimming took off 7 bases at V and 5 bases at J, with 14 bases between the two ends. CDR3 residues: CASISGGRTEAFF. CDR3 DNA: TGTGCCAGCATCAGTGGGGGGCGGACTGAAGCTTTCTTT.

CDR3 residues: CASSLGTTQETQYF. DNA of the CDR3: TGCGCCAGCAGCCTCGGGACTACCCAAGAGACCCAGTACTTC. J is TRBJ2-5 and V is TRBV5-1, with 7 bases lining up with TRBD2. This CDR3 comprises 14 residues. V dropped 4 bases and J dropped 1; count of bases not matched to a gene: 4. Per the germline V gene, CDR1 is SGHRS and CDR2 is YFSETQ.

V gene TRBV5-1 combines with J gene TRBJ1-4; no definite D call. The V gene's germline CDR1 is SGHRS and CDR2 YFSETQ. This CDR3 is built from 14 residues. Trimming left V 5 bases short and J 0 bases short, with 8 bases between. The CDR3 bases are TGCGCCAGCAGTCGGGCAGCAACTAATGAAAAACTGTTTTTT. Encoded protein: CASSRAATNEKLFF. The full variable domain, in which reference TRBV5-1 and TRBJ1-4 provide the parts outside the CDR3, is KAGVTQTPRYLIKTRGQQVTLSCSPISGHRSVSWYQQTPGQGLQFLFEYFSETQRNKGNFPGRFSGRQFSNSRSEMNVSTLELGDSALYLCASSRAATNEKLFFGSGTQLSVL.

The rearrangement uses TRBV6-1 and TRBJ1-3, with TRBD1 matching over 7 bases. CDR3 length equals 13 residues. With V trimmed by 7 bases and J by 10 bases, 10 bases remained unmatched. From germline, CDR1 is MNHNS and CDR2 SASEGT. This chain's CDR3 is CASTRGPGGTIYF. DNA of the CDR3: TGTGCCAGCACAAGGGGGCCTGGAGGGACCATATATTTT.

The chain carries TRBV18 and TRBJ2-4; the D gene is possibly TRBD1 (5 bases). CDR1 is KGHSH and CDR2 is LQKENI in the germline V gene. CDR3 size: 14 residues. The V end was cut by 5 bases, the J end by 7 bases, with 15 bases between. CDR3: CASSRSRDGNIQYF. Here the CDR3 DNA reads TGTGCCAGCTCAAGAAGCAGGGATGGGAACATTCAGTACTTC.

As regards this clone: Its ends do not fully match the called genes, so a read error is possible. J is TRBJ2-3 and V is TRBV7-3; 9 positions agree with TRBD2. CDR1 is SGHTA, CDR2 FQGTGA, per germline. The CDR3 consists of 14 residues. The CDR3 nucleotides are TGTGCCGGCAGCTTGACTAGCGGAACAGATACGCAGTATTTT. Protein sequence: CAGSLTSGTDTQYF.

The V and J genes are TRBV7-3 and TRBJ2-1; 8 bases fit TRBD2. Germline assignment: CDR1 SGHTA and CDR2 FQGTGA. V was pared by 4 bases and J by 6 bases, with 14 bases of the junction left unmatched. The CDR3 length is 17 residues. The CDR3 loop reads CASSSSPAAGVSNEQFF. Written as DNA, the CDR3 is TGTGCCAGCAGCTCCTCCCCGGCAGCGGGAGTTTCCAATGAGCAGTTCTTC. The entire variable domain, with the rest obtained from reference TRBV7-3 and TRBJ2-1, is as follows: GAGVSQTPSNKVTEKGKYVELRCDPISGHTALYWYRQSLGQGPEFLIYFQGTGAADDSGLPNDRFFAVRPEGSVSTLKIQRTERGDSAVYLCASSSSPAAGVSNEQFFGPGTRLTVL.

This chain uses TRBV6-6 with TRBJ1-2; D is uncertain. The CDR3 is 14 amino acids. Germline-derived CDR1 and CDR2 are MNHNY and SVGAGI (reference sequence). Trimming left V 0 bases short and J 8 bases short, with 13 bases between. The CDR3 loop is CASSYSPRTMGYTF. CDR3 bases: TGTGCCAGCAGTTACTCGCCACGGACGATGGGCTACACCTTC.

The J gene is TRBJ2-3, the V gene TRBV11-3, with D unresolved. Germline V CDR1 and CDR2: SGHNT, YENEEA. The CDR3 contains 14 residues. Trimming took 1 base from V and 2 from J, leaving 7 bases between them. In DNA, the CDR3 is TGTGCCAGCAGCTTAGGACGGAACACAGATACGCAGTATTTT. Residues: CASSLGRNTDTQYF. Combining the CDR3 with reference TRBV11-3 and TRBJ2-3 gives the whole variable domain EAGVVQSPRYKIIEKKQPVAFWCNPISGHNTLYWYLQNLGQGPELLIRYENEEAVDDSQLPKDRFSAERLKGVDSTLKIQPAELGDSAVYLCASSLGRNTDTQYFGPGTRLTVL.

The V and J genes are TRBV5-1 and TRBJ1-4; possible D gene TRBD1, 5 bases. The germline CDR1 and CDR2 sequences are SGHRS and YFSETQ. The CDR3 length is 13 residues. Trimming took 3 bases from V and 5 from J, leaving 8 bases between them. The CDR3 spells CASSSGGNEKLFF. The CDR3 DNA is TGCGCCAGCAGCTCCGGGGGGAATGAAAAACTGTTTTTT.

The chain combines TRBV25-1 with TRBJ1-1; TRBD1 agrees at 11 bases. Germline assignment: CDR1 MGHDK and CDR2 SYGVNS. V was pared by 6 bases and J by 1 base, with 7 bases of the junction left unmatched. CDR3 length equals 16 residues. In DNA, the CDR3 is TGTGCCAGCAGGGCCCGGGACAGGGGGACGAACACTGAAGCTTTCTTT. Encoded protein: CASRARDRGTNTEAFF.

The chain combines TRBV11-3 with TRBJ2-1; no firm D call. Trimming stripped 2 bases from V and 6 bases from J, with 5 bases between. The CDR3 contains 12 residues. Germline V lookup: CDR1 SGHNT, CDR2 YENEEA. Here the CDR3 DNA reads TGTGCCAGCAGCTTACAACTCAATGAGCAGTTCTTC. Protein product: CASSLQLNEQFF.

The J gene is TRBJ1-2, the V gene TRBV5-1; 9 bases line up with TRBD1. This CDR3 is 15 amino acids long. Germline V gene lookup returns CDR1 SGHRS and CDR2 YFSETQ. The V gene end was trimmed by 4 bases and the J gene end by 1 base; junction bases not matched to a gene: 5. This CDR3 is CASSPDRGSNYGYTF. The DNA for the CDR3 is TGCGCCAGCAGCCCCGACAGGGGGAGTAACTATGGCTACACCTTC.

This clone has only one observation. The genes are TRBV7-8 and TRBJ1-5, with 10 bases identical to TRBD1. Germline CDR1 reads SGHVS; CDR2 reads FQNEAQ. The CDR3 has 15 residues. Trimming cost V 0 bases and J 7 bases; bases outside gene matches: 3. CDR3 region: CASSLAGTGDQPQHF. The CDR3 bases are TGTGCCAGCAGCTTAGCCGGGACAGGGGACCAGCCCCAGCATTTT.

In its sample, this clone was seen once. The gene calls are TRBV6-6 and TRBJ1-1; TRBD1 matches at 9 bases. The J segment lost 0 bases and the V segment lost 2 bases, leaving 1 base of the junction unmatched. Looked up from germline, CDR1 is MNHNY and CDR2 is SVGAGI (reference sequence). The CDR3 is made up of 15 amino acids. The CDR3 DNA reads TGTGCCAGCAGTTACGGACAGGGGCTGAACACTGAAGCTTTCTTT. Protein product: CASSYGQGLNTEAFF.

The gene calls are TRBV27 and TRBJ2-1, with D perhaps TRBD1 (6 bases). Germline V gives CDR1 MNHEY, CDR2 SMNVEV (reference sequence). The CDR3 has 15 residues. V lost 0 bases and J lost 0, with 6 bases in between. CDR3 sequence: CASSLSGGSYNEQFF. The DNA of the CDR3 is TGTGCCAGCAGTTTATCAGGGGGCTCCTACAATGAGCAGTTCTTC.

This chain links TRBV7-3 with TRBJ2-2; the D gene is possibly TRBD1 (6 bases). The germline V and J ends were trimmed by 1 base and 4 bases, with 13 bases remaining between them. The germline V gene has CDR1 SGHTA and CDR2 FQGTGA. The CDR3 has 16 amino acids. The CDR3 coding sequence is TGTGCCAGCAGCTTAAGGGGGCTGGGCACCACCGGGGAGCTGTTTTTT. Translated: CASSLRGLGTTGELFF.

J is TRBJ1-1 and V is TRBV5-5; 8 nucleotides align to TRBD1. The CDR3 totals 14 residues. V dropped 3 bases and J dropped 0; count of bases not matched to a gene: 1. The germline gives CDR1 SGHKS, CDR2 YYEKEE (reference sequence). The DNA for the CDR3 is TGTGCCAGCAGCTGGACAGGGATGAACACTGAAGCTTTCTTT. Its translation is CASSWTGMNTEAFF.

The J gene is TRBJ1-2, the V gene TRBV28; TRBD1 might be the D (5 bases). Germline CDR1 is MDHEN and CDR2 is SYDVKM. Trimming took off 8 bases at V and 2 bases at J, with 9 bases between the two ends. This CDR3 contains 12 residues. CDR3 nucleotide sequence: TGTGCCAGCGACGGGGCGAACTATGGCTACACCTTC. It translates to CASDGANYGYTF.

This chain joins TRBV4-3 and TRBJ1-4; D is unclear. The CDR3 is made up of 13 amino acids. From germline, CDR1 is LGHNA and CDR2 YSLEER. Trimming stripped 3 bases from V and 3 bases from J, with 5 bases between. The CDR3, as DNA: TGCGCCAGCAGCCAGGAGTCTAATGAAAAACTGTTTTTT. This gives the protein CASSQESNEKLFF.

This clone appeared once. V and J are TRBV19 and TRBJ1-2; D not resolved. The V gene lost 6 bases and the J gene lost 4 bases, with 15 bases spanning the gap. The CDR3 is 14 residues long. Germline V gene data show CDR1 as LNHDA and CDR2 as SQIVND (reference sequence). CDR3 bases: TGTGCCAGTAGGAATGGCGGAACCTTCTATGGCTACACCTTC. The encoded protein is CASRNGGTFYGYTF.

The chain carries TRBV30 and TRBJ2-6; D call uncertain. The germline V and J ends were trimmed by 2 bases and 0 bases, with 8 bases remaining between them. This CDR3 has 15 residues. The germline gives CDR1 GTSNPN, CDR2 SVGIG (reference sequence). The DNA of the CDR3 is TGTGCCTGGAGTCGGCGGATCTCTGGGGCCAACGTCCTGACTTTC. Translated: CAWSRRISGANVLTF.

This sequence joins TRBV28 and TRBJ1-5, with D perhaps matching TRBD1 (5 bases). Germline assignment: CDR1 MDHEN and CDR2 SYDVKM. Trimming took off 6 bases at V and 4 bases at J, with 25 bases between the two ends. This CDR3 is 18 amino acids long. CDR3 sequence reads: CASREGGAGKTGNQPQHF. The CDR3 nucleotides are TGTGCCAGCAGGGAGGGTGGTGCAGGGAAAACGGGAAATCAGCCCCAGCATTTT. Drawing the rest from reference TRBV28 and TRBJ1-5, the complete variable domain is DVKVTQSSRYLVKRTGEKVFLECVQDMDHENMFWYRQDPGLGLRLIYFSYDVKMKEKGDIPEGYSVSREKKERFSLILESASTNQTSMYLCASREGGAGKTGNQPQHFGDGTRLSIL.

The rearrangement uses TRBV5-1 and TRBJ2-1, with D possibly TRBD2 on 5 matching bases. V dropped 1 base and J dropped 6 bases, with 14 bases sitting between them. The CDR3 has 15 amino acids. Germline V lookup: CDR1 SGHRS, CDR2 YFSETQ. The CDR3 spells CASSLPPDWTNEQFF. DNA for the CDR3: TGCGCCAGCAGCTTGCCTCCGGACTGGACCAATGAGCAGTTCTTC.

The genes are TRBV28 and TRBJ1-2; D gene unclear. V was pared by 5 bases and J by 6 bases, with 19 bases between. Germline CDR1 MDHEN, CDR2 SYDVKM. CDR3 length: 15 residues. Here the CDR3 DNA reads TGTGCCAGCAGTCCCCCAGGTCGAACAGCCCATGGCTACACCTTC. It translates to CASSPPGRTAHGYTF.